This is a list of T cell receptor beta chains from one sample in a study of blood T cell repertoires in COVID-19. The method was immunoSEQ multiplex PCR; TCRdb's version includes in-frame clones alone and lacks a portion of them. The profile covers about 100,000 clones, with roughly 80% appearing a single time and around 4% taken by the ten largest. The sequenced sample consisted of peripheral blood. The source is a human donor in a cohort sampled during active COVID-19. Each CDR3 is given with its conserved first and last residue. Fields, in order: clone size, J gene, V gene, CDR3 length, D gene, CDR3 DNA, CDR3 protein. D genes are given only for firm matches. Not every row has a clone size; where given, it reads once, few, many or a size class.

>-|TRBJ2-2|TRBV5-1|16|TRBD1
TGCGCCAGCAGCTTAACAGGGGGCTCGAACACCGGGGAGCTGTTTTTT
CASSLTGGSNTGELFF
>-|TRBJ1-2|TRBV11-2|15|-
TGTGCCAGCGTCGGGAGGCAGGGGACTAACTATGGCTACACCTTC
CASVGRQGTNYGYTF
>once|TRBJ2-6|TRBV2|15|-
TGTGCCAGCAGTTCACAGGGCGGGGGGGCCAACGTCCTGACTTTC
CASSSQGGGANVLTF
>-|TRBJ1-2|TRBV9|13|TRBD1
TGTGCCAGCAGTGCTACAGGGGACTATGGCTACACCTTC
CASSATGDYGYTF
>-|TRBJ1-6|TRBV11-2|17|-
TGTGCCAGCAGCTTTTCCCCGGGACACCATTATAATTCACCCCTCCACTTT
CASSFSPGHHYNSPLHF
>-|TRBJ1-2|TRBV5-1|15|TRBD1
TGCGCCAGCAGCCCGCAGGGGGTGGGGTTCTATGGCTACACCTTC
CASSPQGVGFYGYTF
>-|TRBJ2-5|TRBV6-5|14|-
TGTGCCAGCAGTCCCGGACAGTGGCCAGAGACCCAGTACTTC
CASSPGQWPETQYF
>-|TRBJ2-5|TRBV24-1|17|TRBD2
TGTGCCACCAGTGATTCTGGGGGAGGGGCGAGGAGAGAGACCCAGTACTTC
CATSDSGGGARRETQYF
>-|TRBJ2-6|TRBV5-1|16|-
TGCGCCAGCAGCGGGAACTCTCGAGGGGGGGCCAACGTCCTGACTTTC
CASSGNSRGGANVLTF
>once|TRBJ2-3|TRBV4-3|16|-
TGCGCCAGCAGCCAACAAGCGGGCTCTAGCACAGATACGCAGTATTTT
CASSQQAGSSTDTQYF
>-|TRBJ1-3|TRBV7-2|12|-
TGTGCCAGCAGCTTAACGTTTAGCACCATATATTTT
CASSLTFSTIYF
>-|TRBJ2-7|TRBV7-9|17|TRBD1
TGTGCCAGCAGCTTAGCGGCGGGGACAGGGGGCTTTGACGAGCAGTACTTC
CASSLAAGTGGFDEQYF
>-|TRBJ1-2|TRBV6-2/TRBV6-3|14|-
TGTGCCAGCAGTTACTCCTCAGGGCCCTATGGCTACACCTTC
CASSYSSGPYGYTF
>-|TRBJ2-1|TRBV19|14|-
TGTGCCAGTAGTATAGAGCGACTGAACAATGAGCAGTTCTTC
CASSIERLNNEQFF
>-|TRBJ1-3|TRBV28|15|-
TGTGCCAGCAGCGTAGGGGCTGCCTCTGGAAACACCATATATTTT
CASSVGAASGNTIYF
>once|TRBJ2-7|TRBV7-2|15|-
TGTGCCAGCAGCTTAGGTCTAGCTACTACTTACGAGCAGTACTTC
CASSLGLATTYEQYF
>-|TRBJ1-3|TRBV7-8|15|TRBD1
TGTGCCAGCAGCCTCATCAGGGGGCTTGGAAACACCATATATTTT
CASSLIRGLGNTIYF
>-|TRBJ2-4|TRBV15|17|-
TGTGCCACCAGCAGAGATCTTGGCTTTGCAGGGGAGAACATTCAGTACTTC
CATSRDLGFAGENIQYF
>-|TRBJ2-1|TRBV5-1|15|-
TGCGCCAGCAGCTCAGGGGAAAGCTCCTACAATGAGCAGTTCTTC
CASSSGESSYNEQFF
>-|TRBJ1-1|TRBV6-6|13|-
TGTGCCAGCAGTGACACAGGGTACACTGAAGCTTTCTTT
CASSDTGYTEAFF
>-|TRBJ1-5|TRBV7-2|15|-
TGTGCCAGCAGCTGGGGCACGGGGGGCTATCAGCCCCAGCATTTT
CASSWGTGGYQPQHF
>once|TRBJ1-3|TRBV6-6|15|-
TGTGCCAGCAGCTTTGCTTCCGGACGGCGGGACACCATATATTTT
CASSFASGRRDTIYF
>-|TRBJ1-4|TRBV11-3|15|-
TGTGCCAGCAGCTCAACAGAGTCAACTAATGAAAAACTGTTTTTT
CASSSTESTNEKLFF
>-|TRBJ1-2|TRBV6-5|13|-
TGTGCCAGCAGTCCGGGGGGTGGCTATGGCTACACCTTC
CASSPGGGYGYTF
>once|TRBJ2-1|TRBV4-1|15|-
TGCGCCAGCAGCCAAGAATTCCGGGGTCAGAATGAGCAGTTCTTC
CASSQEFRGQNEQFF
>-|TRBJ2-7|TRBV6-6|14|TRBD2
TGTGCCAGCAGTCCCCTCGGGAGGGCCACCGAGCAGTACTTC
CASSPLGRATEQYF
>-|TRBJ2-5|TRBV10-3|18|TRBD2
TGTGCCATCAGTGAGTCGACATGGCTAGCGGGGGACCAAGAGACCCAGTACTTC
CAISESTWLAGDQETQYF
>-|TRBJ2-1|TRBV7-9|17|TRBD2
TGTGCCAGCAGCCAACGTGGACTAGCGGGGGGTTACAATGAGCAGTTCTTC
CASSQRGLAGGYNEQFF
>-|TRBJ2-7|TRBV5-1|14|TRBD2
TGCGCCAGCAGCTCCGTAGCGGGGTCTTACGAGCAGTACTTC
CASSSVAGSYEQYF
>-|TRBJ1-2|TRBV9|13|TRBD1
TGTGCCAGCAGCATCCGGGACAGCTATGGCTACACCTTC
CASSIRDSYGYTF
>-|TRBJ1-5|TRBV4-3|15|-
TGCGCCAGCAGCCAAAATAGACAGCCTAATCAGCCCCAGCATTTT
CASSQNRQPNQPQHF
>-|TRBJ1-4|TRBV4-3|16|-
TGCGCCAGCAGCCCAATAATTCAGGGGACTAATGAAAAACTGTTTTTT
CASSPIIQGTNEKLFF
>-|TRBJ1-6|TRBV6-6|17|-
TGTGCCAGCAGTCGAAAGCCAGGTTTTGTCTATAATTCACCCCTCCACTTT
CASSRKPGFVYNSPLHF
>-|TRBJ2-7|TRBV7-3|14|-
TGTGCCAGCAGCTTATATGTGGGAGCCTTCGAGCAGTACTTC
CASSLYVGAFEQYF
>-|TRBJ1-5|TRBV28|15|TRBD1
TGTGCCAGCAGTTCAGCGACAGGGACTAGGCAGCCCCAGCATTTT
CASSSATGTRQPQHF
>-|TRBJ2-5|TRBV7-8|15|TRBD1
TGTGCCAGCAGCTTAGAGAGGGGGCGCGGGGAGACCCAGTACTTC
CASSLERGRGETQYF
>-|TRBJ2-2|TRBV28|14|-
TGTGCCAGCAGTTTTGTTCGGAACACCGGGGAGCTGTTTTTT
CASSFVRNTGELFF
>once|TRBJ2-7|TRBV4-2|15|-
TGTGCCAGCAGCCAAGAAACACGGAGCTCCTACGAGCAGTACTTC
CASSQETRSSYEQYF
>-|TRBJ2-6|TRBV7-2|17|-
TGTGCCAGCAGCTTAGTGGCAGGACTTCCTGGGGCCAACGTCCTGACTTTC
CASSLVAGLPGANVLTF
>-|TRBJ2-5|TRBV7-6|13|-
TGTGCCAGCAGCCCGAACTTAGCGGAGACCCAGTACTTC
CASSPNLAETQYF
>-|TRBJ2-5|TRBV21-1|15|-
TGTGCCAGCAGCAAACAGACCACTAGCGCGGAGACCCAGTACTTC
CASSKQTTSAETQYF
>-|TRBJ2-4|TRBV6-1|14|-
TGTGCCAGCAGCGATTCCGGGACACGAAACATTCAGTACTTC
CASSDSGTRNIQYF
>-|TRBJ1-5|TRBV2|14|-
TGTGCCAGCAGTGACCAGTTTAGCAATCAGCCCCAGCATTTT
CASSDQFSNQPQHF
>-|TRBJ2-3|TRBV6-2/TRBV6-3|18|-
TGTGCCAGCAGCGAGCCTTGGGGGCGGTACGCTAGCACAGATACGCAGTATTTT
CASSEPWGRYASTDTQYF
>once|TRBJ1-2|TRBV5-4|16|-
TGTGCCAGCAGCTTGGCTCCTAGTCAACTAGACTATGGCTACACCTTC
CASSLAPSQLDYGYTF
>-|TRBJ2-1|TRBV6-6|12|-
TGTGCCAGCAGTTATGGACTTAATGAGCAGTTCTTC
CASSYGLNEQFF
>-|TRBJ2-5|TRBV5-1|13|-
TGCGCCAGCAGCTCAGGGGATGGAGAGACCCAGTACTTC
CASSSGDGETQYF
>-|TRBJ2-7|TRBV10-1|16|TRBD2
TGCGCCAGCAGTGGTCGAGGACTAGCGGGGGCCTGGGAGCAGTACTTC
CASSGRGLAGAWEQYF
>-|TRBJ2-5|TRBV19|15|-
TGTGCCAGTAGTACGACAGCTTTCGGCCAAGAGACCCAGTACTTC
CASSTTAFGQETQYF
>-|TRBJ2-1|TRBV29-1|11|TRBD2
TGCAGCGTTGCAGCGGGGAATGAGCAGTTCTTC
CSVAAGNEQFF
>-|TRBJ1-1|TRBV7-9|13|-
TGTGCCAGCAGCGTACAGGTGAACACTGAAGCTTTCTTT
CASSVQVNTEAFF
>-|TRBJ2-3|TRBV5-1|15|TRBD1
TGCGCCAGCAGCAAGACAGGGATTTATAAGGGAGCGCAGTATTTT
CASSKTGIYKGAQYF
>-|TRBJ2-5|TRBV5-6|14|-
TGTGCCAGCAGCTTGGGTCTCATACTGGAGACCCAGTACTTC
CASSLGLILETQYF
>-|TRBJ1-6|TRBV4-2|14|-
TGTGCCAGCAGCCTCCGAGACAATAATTCACCCCTCCACTTT
CASSLRDNNSPLHF
>-|TRBJ2-3|TRBV5-1|13|-
TGCGCCAGCAGCATTCAGGGAACAGATACGCAGTATTTT
CASSIQGTDTQYF
>-|TRBJ2-7|TRBV6-5|12|-
TGTGCCAGCAGCCTGGACAGTTACGAGCAGTACTTC
CASSLDSYEQYF